The T cell receptor beta chain under discussion was sequenced for a study of CD8+ T cells in alopecia areata (dated by TCRdb to about 2018). Regarding the study in general: Treated patients were enrolled in an open-label pilot trial of oral tofacitinib at 5 to 10 mg twice daily for moderate-to-severe alopecia areata. immunoSEQ multiplex PCR using 35 Vbeta forward primers and 13 Jbeta reverse primers was used to amplify TCRbeta CDR3 regions. The SALT score, which quantifies the percentage of affected scalp surface area, was used to measure disease severity in treated patients. In both human patients and the C3H/HeJ mouse model, the study applied high-throughput TCRbeta sequencing to look at T cell clonal expansion in alopecia areata. Biopsies were taken from tofacitinib-treated patients at baseline and again at 4 and 24 weeks into treatment, and several of those patients also had a later scalp biopsy. Clonality in the scalp was compared among normal scalp (n=4), patchy alopecia areata scalp (n=8), and alopecia totalis/universalis scalp (n=8). In humans, TCRbeta sequencing was performed on scalp tissue and on sorted CD4+ and CD8+ peripheral blood T cells from healthy controls and from patients with patchy or totalis/universalis alopecia areata. Tofacitinib was administered for 6 to 18 months, and 6 months of follow-up off drug were then conducted to assess delayed response and recurrence. RNA came from the PAXgene miRNA kit for fixed scalp, the miRNeasy kit for PBMCs, and the RNeasy kit for mouse skin. Overall study outcomes, separate from this receptor: During tofacitinib treatment, many expanded lesional clones stuck around in both scalp and blood, and this persistence may partly explain why relapse happens after treatment is stopped. Unlike mouse skin, which is dominated by gammadelta T cells, normal human skin has resident alphabeta T cells that are also sequenced, and this complicates analysis of the scalp TCR repertoire. Lesional scalp, especially in alopecia totalis/universalis, showed higher clonality and more expanded CD8+ clones than normal scalp, suggesting antigenic drive. Tofacitinib significantly lowered scalp clonality and the number of expanded CD8+ clones among the top 100 scalp clones. The treated cohort was small, with a single nonresponder, so links between baseline CD8+ expansion and response need larger studies. Compared with mice, TCR sequences shared between patients were less clear, possibly partly because of HLA diversity across the patient population.

Interpreted using the paper, the treatment or condition label stands for: oral pan-JAK inhibitor, 5-10 mg twice daily. From alopecia areata patients, peripheral blood was collected along with lesional scalp punch biopsies. PBMCs were separated by density centrifugation and stained for CD3, CD4 and CD8, after which CD4+ and CD8+ T cells were sorted on a FACSAria. The library was made by the immunoSEQ multiplex PCR assay. RNA was extracted from all samples and reverse transcribed into cDNA as template for TCR sequencing. SuperScript III was used for first-strand cDNA synthesis, primed with a 2:1 mix of oligo-dT and random hexamers. Amplification bias was assessed with a synthetic immune receptor repertoire, and residual bias was removed computationally. The original methods were these. Raw reads were preprocessed to remove errors, and CDR3 was defined according to IMGT conventions as the region from the conserved cysteine to phenylalanine. To get clonality, Shannon entropy was normalized by log2 of the number of productive unique TCRs and the result was subtracted from 1. Whether scalp clones were CD4 or CD8 was inferred by matching scalp TCRbeta sequences against CD4 and CD8 repertoires sorted from blood. Entries here come from immuneACCESS through TCRdb and include only in-frame sequences with V and J called. Some clones fail to appear in such tables; in the studies checked, an unresolved V gene covers under half of the shortfall, and the cause of the remainder is unknown. D and trimming come from the DNA, and the V and J calls and clone size come from that table. The sample yields about 180,000 clones; 40% to 65% were counted once. The ten largest account for roughly 9.1% of the sample.

About this clone: The antigen this receptor binds is unknown. The input lacks base qualities; no much larger clone sits a single base away.

The CDR3 spans 14 residues, from the cysteine through the phenylalanine. Only CDR3 DNA remains: 42 bases, in frame from the first base. After removal of 1 base from V and 5 bases from J, the junction retains 2 bases not matched to a gene. For CDR1 and CDR2, the germline V gene (reference sequence) lists GTSNPN and SVGIG. The clonotype originates from a human donor with alopecia areata. This specimen was CD8+ T cells sorted from blood, taken between weeks 51 and 54, from a patient treated with tofacitinib. This sequence uses TRBV30 and TRBJ1-6; TRBD1 agrees with 7 junctional bases. The CDR3 has the sequence CAWSGDRNNSPLHF. The sequenced DNA: TGTGCCTGGAGTGGGGACAGAAATAATTCACCCCTCCACTTT.